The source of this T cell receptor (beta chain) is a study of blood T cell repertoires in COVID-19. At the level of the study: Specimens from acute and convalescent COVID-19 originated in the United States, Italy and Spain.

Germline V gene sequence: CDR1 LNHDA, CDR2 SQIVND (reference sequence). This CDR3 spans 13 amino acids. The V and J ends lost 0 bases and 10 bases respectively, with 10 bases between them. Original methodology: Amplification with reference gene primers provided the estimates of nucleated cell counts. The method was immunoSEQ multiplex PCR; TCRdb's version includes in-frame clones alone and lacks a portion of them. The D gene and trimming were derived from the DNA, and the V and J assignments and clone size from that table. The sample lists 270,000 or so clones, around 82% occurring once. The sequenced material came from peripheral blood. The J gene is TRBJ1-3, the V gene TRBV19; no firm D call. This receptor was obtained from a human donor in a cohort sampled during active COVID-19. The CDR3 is CASSIEGGRTIYF. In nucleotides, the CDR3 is TGTGCCAGTAGTATAGAAGGAGGAAGAACCATATATTTT.